This T cell receptor beta chain stems from a study of shared clonotypes between healthy human individuals. Using immunoSEQ multiplex PCR, the repertoire was profiled, and TCRdb retains in-frame clones only, with some absent. The table lists 900,000 to 1,200,000 clones, more than 75% of them singletons. Germline-derived CDR1 and CDR2 are MNHNY and SVGAGI (reference sequence). This CDR3 spans 15 amino acids. V lost 4 bases to trimming and J lost 0 bases, with 10 bases between them. Sequencing used memory CD4+ T cells from PBMCs. The subset denotes: CD45RA-negative fraction. This chain joins TRBV6-6 and TRBJ1-3; the D is unclear. This clonotype originated in a young man in good health. Some clones in this sample may be carry-over from other donors' samples. CDR3 sequence (DNA): TGTGCCAGCAGTTTAACCCATACCTCTGGAAACACCATATATTTT. It is translated as CASSLTHTSGNTIYF.